A selection of T cell receptor beta chains follows, all from one sample in a study of blood T cell repertoires in COVID-19. Assay used: immunoSEQ multiplex PCR; TCRdb lists only in-frame clones, some missing. Of some 360,000 clones in the sample, roughly 89% are singletons; the top ten hold approximately 4.1%. The sample taken for sequencing was peripheral blood. The source is a woman aged 60-75 years with COVID-19, enrolled during active disease. The CDR3 runs from the conserved cysteine through the conserved F or W. Fields, in order: clone size, V gene, J gene, CDR3 protein. Size tells how often a clone was seen (once, few, many) or the class of an expanded clone, and some rows leave it out.

>-|TRBV2|TRBJ1-1
CATSTDIPEAFF
>-|TRBV18|TRBJ1-5
CASSSDRVKGPQHF
>-|TRBV19|TRBJ1-5
CASRPMTGHNQPQHF
>-|TRBV9|TRBJ2-5
CASSGSGETQYF
>-|TRBV6-5|TRBJ2-7
CASKKGGTSGYEQYF
>-|TRBV28|TRBJ1-1
CASSPDRGKIGNTEAFF
>-|TRBV6-1|TRBJ2-2
CASSSRSYTGELFF
>-|TRBV6-2/TRBV6-3|TRBJ2-2
CASSWTGVTGELFF
>-|TRBV6-5|TRBJ2-5
CASSYPGGRETQYF
>-|TRBV5-4|TRBJ1-1
CASSLVGVAEAFF
>once|TRBV6-6|TRBJ1-4
CASRPRQGANEKLFF
>once|TRBV12-3/TRBV12-4|TRBJ2-7
CASSLVLASEQYF
>-|TRBV18|TRBJ1-2
CASSPGRDTYGYTF
>-|TRBV9|TRBJ1-6
CASSGEWGDLRNSPLHF
>-|TRBV6-5|TRBJ1-2
CASSYGGQHYGYTF
>-|TRBV27|TRBJ2-7
CASSLQGWVHSEQYF
>once|TRBV10-2|TRBJ1-5
CASSNSNQPQHF
>-|TRBV20-1|TRBJ2-2
CSASDRGGLLRELFF
>-|TRBV6-5|TRBJ1-4
CASSRDIGANEKLFF
>-|TRBV11-2|TRBJ2-1
CASSLVFEVSEQFF
>once|TRBV28|TRBJ1-4
CASSPPTEQVEKLFF
>once|TRBV19|TRBJ1-2
CASSSRPGQGYGYTF
>-|TRBV27|TRBJ1-1
CASSPGVLNTEAFF
>-|TRBV5-1|TRBJ1-1
CASSPSLQGEAFF
>-|TRBV7-8|TRBJ2-2
CASSLGAWDTGELFF
>-|TRBV11-1|TRBJ2-2
CASSQGAQNTGELFF
>-|TRBV7-3|TRBJ1-1
CASSLKAQSREAFF